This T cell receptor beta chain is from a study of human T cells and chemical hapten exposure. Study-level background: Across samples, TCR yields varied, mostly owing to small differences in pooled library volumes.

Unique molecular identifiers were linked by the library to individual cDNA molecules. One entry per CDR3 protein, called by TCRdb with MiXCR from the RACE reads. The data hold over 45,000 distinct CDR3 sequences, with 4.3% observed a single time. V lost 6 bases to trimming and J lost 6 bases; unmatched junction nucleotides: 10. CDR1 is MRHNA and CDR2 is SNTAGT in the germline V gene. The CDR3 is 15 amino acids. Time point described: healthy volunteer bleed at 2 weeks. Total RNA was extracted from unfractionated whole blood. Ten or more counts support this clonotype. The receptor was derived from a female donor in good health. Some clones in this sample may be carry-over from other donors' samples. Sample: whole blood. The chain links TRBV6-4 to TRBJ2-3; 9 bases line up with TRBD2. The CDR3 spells CASSDDAGGYDTQYF. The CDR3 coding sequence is TGTGCCAGCAGCGACGACGCGGGGGGGTACGATACGCAGTATTTT.